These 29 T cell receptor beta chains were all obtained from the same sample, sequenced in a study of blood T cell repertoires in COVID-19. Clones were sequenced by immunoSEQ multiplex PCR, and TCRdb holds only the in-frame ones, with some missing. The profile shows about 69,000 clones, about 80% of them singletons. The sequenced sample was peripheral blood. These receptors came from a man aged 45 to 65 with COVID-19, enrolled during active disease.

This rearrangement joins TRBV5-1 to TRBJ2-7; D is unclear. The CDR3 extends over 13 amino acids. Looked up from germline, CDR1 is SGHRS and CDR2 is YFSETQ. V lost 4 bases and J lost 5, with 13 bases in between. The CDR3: CASSPTAGNEQYF. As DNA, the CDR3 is TGCGCCAGCAGCCCAACTGCCGGTAACGAGCAGTACTTC.

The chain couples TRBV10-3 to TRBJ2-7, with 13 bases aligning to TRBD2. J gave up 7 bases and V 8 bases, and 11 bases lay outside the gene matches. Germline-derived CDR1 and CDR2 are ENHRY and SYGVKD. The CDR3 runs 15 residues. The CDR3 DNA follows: TGTGCCATCGGCCAGGGACTAGCGGGAAGTAGAGAGCAGTACTTC. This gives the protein CAIGQGLAGSREQYF.

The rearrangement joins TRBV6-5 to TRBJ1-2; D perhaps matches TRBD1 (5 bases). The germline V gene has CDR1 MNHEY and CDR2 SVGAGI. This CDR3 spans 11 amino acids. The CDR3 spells CAEGTGLGYTF. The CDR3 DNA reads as TGTGCTGAGGGGACGGGACTTGGCTACACCTTC.

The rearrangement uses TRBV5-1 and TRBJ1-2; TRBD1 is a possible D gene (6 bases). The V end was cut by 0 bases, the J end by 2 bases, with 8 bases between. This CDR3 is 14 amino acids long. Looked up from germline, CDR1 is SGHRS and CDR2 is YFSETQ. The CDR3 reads CASSLDTGNYGYTF. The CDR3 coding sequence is TGCGCCAGCAGCTTGGACACAGGGAACTATGGCTACACCTTC.

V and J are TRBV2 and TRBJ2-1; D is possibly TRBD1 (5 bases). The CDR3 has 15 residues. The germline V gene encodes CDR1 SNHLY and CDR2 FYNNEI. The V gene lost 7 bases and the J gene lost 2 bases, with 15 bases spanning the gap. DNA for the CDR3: TGTGCCAGCACCCTCTCCGACAGACCCTACAATGAGCAGTTCTTC. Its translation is CASTLSDRPYNEQFF.

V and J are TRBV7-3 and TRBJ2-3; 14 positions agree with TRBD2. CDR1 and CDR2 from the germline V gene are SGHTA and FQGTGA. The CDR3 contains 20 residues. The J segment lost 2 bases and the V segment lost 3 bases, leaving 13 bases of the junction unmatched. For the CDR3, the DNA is TGTGCCAGCAGCTTTCCCGGACTAGCGGGGGGATTCCCGAACACAGATACGCAGTATTTT. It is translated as CASSFPGLAGGFPNTDTQYF.

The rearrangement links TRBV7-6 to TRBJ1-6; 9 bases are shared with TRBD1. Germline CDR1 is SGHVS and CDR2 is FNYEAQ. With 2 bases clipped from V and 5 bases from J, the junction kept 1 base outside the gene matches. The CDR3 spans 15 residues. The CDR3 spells CASSLNRGHNSPLHF. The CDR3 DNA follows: TGTGCCAGCAGCTTAAACAGGGGGCATAATTCACCCCTCCACTTT.

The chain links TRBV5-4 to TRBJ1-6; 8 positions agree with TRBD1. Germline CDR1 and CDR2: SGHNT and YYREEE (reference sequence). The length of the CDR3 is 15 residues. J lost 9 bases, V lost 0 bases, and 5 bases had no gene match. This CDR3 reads CASSLAGTGGSPLHF. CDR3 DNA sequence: TGTGCCAGCAGCTTGGCCGGGACAGGTGGTTCACCCCTCCACTTT.

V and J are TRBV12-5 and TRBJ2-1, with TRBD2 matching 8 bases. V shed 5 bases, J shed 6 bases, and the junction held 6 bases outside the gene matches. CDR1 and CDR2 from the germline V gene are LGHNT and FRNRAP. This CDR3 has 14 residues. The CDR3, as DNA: TGTGCTAGTGGTAACGGGACTAGAACCAATGAGCAGTTCTTC. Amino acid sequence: CASGNGTRTNEQFF. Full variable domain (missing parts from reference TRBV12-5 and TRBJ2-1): DARVTQTPRHKVTEMGQEVTMRCQPILGHNTVFWYRQTMMQGLELLAYFRNRAPLDDSGMPKDRFSAEMPDATLATLKIQPSEPRDSAVYFCASGNGTRTNEQFFGPGTRLTVL.

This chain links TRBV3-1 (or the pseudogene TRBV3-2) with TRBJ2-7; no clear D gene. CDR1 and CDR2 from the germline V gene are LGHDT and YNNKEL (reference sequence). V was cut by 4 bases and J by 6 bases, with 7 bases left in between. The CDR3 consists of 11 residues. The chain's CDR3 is CASSLYSEQYF. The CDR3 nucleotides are TGTGCCAGCAGCCTGTACAGCGAGCAGTACTTC.

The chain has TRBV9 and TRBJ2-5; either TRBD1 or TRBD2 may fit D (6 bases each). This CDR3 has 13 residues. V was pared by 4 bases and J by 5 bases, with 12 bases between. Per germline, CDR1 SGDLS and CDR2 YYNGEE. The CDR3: CASSLGGRETQYF. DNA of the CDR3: TGTGCCAGCAGCCTAGGGGGGCGGGAGACCCAGTACTTC.

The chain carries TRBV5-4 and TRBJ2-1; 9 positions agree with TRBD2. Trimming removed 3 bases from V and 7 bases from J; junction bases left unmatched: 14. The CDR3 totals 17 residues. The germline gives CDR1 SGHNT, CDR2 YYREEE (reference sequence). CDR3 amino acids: CASSSVLRGGARNEQFF. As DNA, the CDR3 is TGTGCCAGCAGCTCCGTTTTGCGGGGGGGTGCTCGGAATGAGCAGTTCTTC.

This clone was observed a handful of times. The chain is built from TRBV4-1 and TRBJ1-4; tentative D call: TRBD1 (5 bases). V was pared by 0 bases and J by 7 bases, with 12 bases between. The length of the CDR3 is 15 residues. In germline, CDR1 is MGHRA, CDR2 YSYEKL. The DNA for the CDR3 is TGCGCCAGCAGCCAAGACCGACAGTCGCGTGAAAAACTGTTTTTT. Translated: CASSQDRQSREKLFF.

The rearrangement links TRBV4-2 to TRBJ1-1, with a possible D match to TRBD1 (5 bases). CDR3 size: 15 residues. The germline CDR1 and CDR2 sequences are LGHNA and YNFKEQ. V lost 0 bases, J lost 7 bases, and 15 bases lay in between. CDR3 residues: CASSQDVSPQGEAFF. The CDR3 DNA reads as TGTGCCAGCAGCCAAGATGTCTCCCCCCAGGGTGAAGCTTTCTTT.

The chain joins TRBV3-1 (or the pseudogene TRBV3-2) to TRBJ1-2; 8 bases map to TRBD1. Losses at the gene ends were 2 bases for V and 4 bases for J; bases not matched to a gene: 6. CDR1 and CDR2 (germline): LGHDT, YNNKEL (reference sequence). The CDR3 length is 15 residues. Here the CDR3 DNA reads TGTGCCAGCAGCCAACGACAGGGGCGGAGCTATGGCTACACCTTC. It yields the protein CASSQRQGRSYGYTF.

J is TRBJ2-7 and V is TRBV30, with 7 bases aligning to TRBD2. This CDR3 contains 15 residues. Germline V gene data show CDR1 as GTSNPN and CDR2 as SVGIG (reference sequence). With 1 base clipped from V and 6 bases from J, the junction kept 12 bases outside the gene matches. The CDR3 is CAWSGGGYIRAEQYF. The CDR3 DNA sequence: TGTGCCTGGAGTGGGGGGGGATATATTAGAGCCGAGCAGTACTTC. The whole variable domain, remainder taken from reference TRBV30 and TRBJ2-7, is SQTIHQWPATLVQPVGSPLSLECTVEGTSNPNLYWYRQAAGRGLQLLFYSVGIGQISSEVPQNLSASRPQDRQFILSSKKLLLSDSGFYLCAWSGGGYIRAEQYFGPGTRLTVT.

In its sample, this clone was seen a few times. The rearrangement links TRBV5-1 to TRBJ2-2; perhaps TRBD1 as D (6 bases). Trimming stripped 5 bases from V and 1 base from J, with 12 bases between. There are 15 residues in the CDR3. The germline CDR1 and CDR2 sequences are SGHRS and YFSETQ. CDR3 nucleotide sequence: TGCGCCAGCAGAATCCAGGGGTTGAACACCGGGGAGCTGTTTTTT. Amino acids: CASRIQGLNTGELFF.

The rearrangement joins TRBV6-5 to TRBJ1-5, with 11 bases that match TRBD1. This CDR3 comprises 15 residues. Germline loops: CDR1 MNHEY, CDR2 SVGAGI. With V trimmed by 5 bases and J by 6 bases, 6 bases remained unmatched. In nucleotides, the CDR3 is TGTGCCAGCAGTCTTGGACAGGGGGCATCTCAGCCCCAGCATTTT. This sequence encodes CASSLGQGASQPQHF.

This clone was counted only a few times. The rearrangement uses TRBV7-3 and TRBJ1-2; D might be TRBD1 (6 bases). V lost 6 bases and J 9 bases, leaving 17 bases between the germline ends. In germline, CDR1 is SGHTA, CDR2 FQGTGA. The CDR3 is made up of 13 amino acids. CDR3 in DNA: TGTGCCAGCAGTAGCGACCGACAGGAGCGCTACACCTTC. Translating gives CASSSDRQERYTF.

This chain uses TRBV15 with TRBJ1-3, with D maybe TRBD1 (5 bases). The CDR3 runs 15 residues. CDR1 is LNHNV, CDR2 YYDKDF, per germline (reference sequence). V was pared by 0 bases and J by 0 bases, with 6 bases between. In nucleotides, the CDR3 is TGTGCCACCAGCAGAGACCAGGGCTCTGGAAACACCATATATTTT. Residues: CATSRDQGSGNTIYF.

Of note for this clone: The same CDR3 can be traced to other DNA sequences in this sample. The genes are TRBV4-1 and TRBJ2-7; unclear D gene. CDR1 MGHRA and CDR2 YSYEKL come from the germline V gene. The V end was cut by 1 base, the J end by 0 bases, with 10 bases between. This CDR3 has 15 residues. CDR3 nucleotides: TGCGCCAGCAGCCAAGGAGACTCTAGCTCCTACGAGCAGTACTTC. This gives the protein CASSQGDSSSYEQYF.

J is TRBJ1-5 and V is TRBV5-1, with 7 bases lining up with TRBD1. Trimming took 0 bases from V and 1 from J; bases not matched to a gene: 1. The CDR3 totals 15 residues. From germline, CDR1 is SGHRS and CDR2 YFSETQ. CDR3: CASSLAGQSNQPQHF. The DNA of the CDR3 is TGCGCCAGCAGCTTGGCGGGACAGAGCAATCAGCCCCAGCATTTT.

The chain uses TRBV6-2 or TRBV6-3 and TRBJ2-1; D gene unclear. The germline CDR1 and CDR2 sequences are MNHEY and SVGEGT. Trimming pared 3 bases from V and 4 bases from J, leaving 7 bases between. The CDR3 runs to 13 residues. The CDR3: CASSYKTYNEQFF. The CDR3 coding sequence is TGTGCCAGCAGTTATAAGACATACAATGAGCAGTTCTTC.

CDR3 nucleotide sequence: TGTGCCAGCAGTGCTCTAGCGGGGGGGACAGATACGCAGTATTTT. Protein sequence: CASSALAGGTDTQYF. V and J are TRBV2 and TRBJ2-3, with 12 bases that match TRBD2. V was pared by 4 bases and J by 3 bases, with 2 bases of the junction left unmatched. CDR3 length: 15 amino acids. CDR1 and CDR2 (germline): SNHLY, FYNNEI.

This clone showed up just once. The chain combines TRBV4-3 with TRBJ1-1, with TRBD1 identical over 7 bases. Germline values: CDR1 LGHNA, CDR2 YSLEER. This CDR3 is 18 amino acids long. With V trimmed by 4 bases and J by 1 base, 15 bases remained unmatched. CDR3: CASSLDGGTAITNTEAFF. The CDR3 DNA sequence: TGCGCCAGCAGCCTTGATGGGGGGACAGCAATAACGAACACTGAAGCTTTCTTT.

The CDR3 DNA is TGTGCCTGGAGTTACAGCTCTGGAAACACCATATATTTT. It is translated as CAWSYSSGNTIYF. V and J are TRBV30 and TRBJ1-3; no firm D call. Germline V gives CDR1 GTSNPN, CDR2 SVGIG (reference sequence). V was cut by 2 bases and J by 0 bases, with 5 bases left in between. This CDR3 comprises 13 residues. Full variable domain (missing parts from reference TRBV30 and TRBJ1-3): SQTIHQWPATLVQPVGSPLSLECTVEGTSNPNLYWYRQAAGRGLQLLFYSVGIGQISSEVPQNLSASRPQDRQFILSSKKLLLSDSGFYLCAWSYSSGNTIYFGEGSWLTVV.

CDR3 DNA sequence: TGTGCCAGCAGTTATAGCCCCGGGGAAGAGACCCAGTACTTC. This gives the protein CASSYSPGEETQYF. The chain links TRBV6-8 to TRBJ2-5; perhaps TRBD2 as D (5 bases). Germline assignment: CDR1 MNHGY and CDR2 SAAAGT. This CDR3 spans 14 amino acids. V lost 3 bases, J lost 3 bases, and 11 bases lay in between.

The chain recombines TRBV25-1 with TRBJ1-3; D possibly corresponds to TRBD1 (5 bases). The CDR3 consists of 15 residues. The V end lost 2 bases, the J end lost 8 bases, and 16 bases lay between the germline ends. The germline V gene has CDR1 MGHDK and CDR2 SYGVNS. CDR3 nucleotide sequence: TGTGCCAGCAGTGAACAGGGTTTTGGTATAGACACCATATATTTT. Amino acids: CASSEQGFGIDTIYF. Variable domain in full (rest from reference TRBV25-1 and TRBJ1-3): EADIYQTPRYLVIGTGKKITLECSQTMGHDKMYWYQQDPGMELHLIHYSYGVNSTEKGDLSSESTVSRIRTEHFPLTLESARPSHTSQYLCASSEQGFGIDTIYFGEGSWLTVV.

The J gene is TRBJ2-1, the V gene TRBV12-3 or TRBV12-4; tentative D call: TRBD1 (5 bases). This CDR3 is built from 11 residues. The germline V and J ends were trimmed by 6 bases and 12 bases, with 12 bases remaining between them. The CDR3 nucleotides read TGTGCCAGCAGCCTTCAGGGAAGGCAGTTCTTC. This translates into CASSLQGRQFF.